This record concerns one T cell receptor beta chain sequence. The target of this receptor is not known. No base quality information exists; no much larger clone differs at one position. TCRbeta CDR3 regions were amplified from genomic DNA by means of the immunoSEQ Assay, a bias-controlled multiplex PCR. The published analysis was carried out like this. Within the assay, amplification of reference gene primers was used to estimate how many nucleated cells each sample contained. To quantify the absolute abundance of each unique TCRbeta CDR3 rearrangement, sequence reads were collapsed and filtered. For each sample, productive Simpson clonality was calculated by taking the square root of Simpson's diversity index across productive rearrangements. TCRdb retrieved this table from immuneACCESS and kept in-frame rearrangements only. Not all clones are present; in checked studies, unresolved V genes account for under half, and no reason is known for the remainder. V, J and clone size are taken as reported in that table, and D and trimming were inferred from the DNA itself. Recorded for this sample are 200,000 to 250,000 clones; more than 85% of them occurred a single time. The ten largest clonotypes hold approximately 3% of the sample.

Each collaborating institution followed its own protocols to collect whole blood in K2EDTA tubes. For TCRbeta analysis, collaborators shipped samples as frozen whole blood, isolated PBMCs, or DNA extracted from either of those sample types. These data come from a study of blood T cell repertoires in COVID-19 (dated by TCRdb to 2020 to 2022). For context, the study as a whole: Samples from collaborators originated in the United States, Italy and Spain and spanned both the acute and convalescent phases of COVID-19. HLA class I and class II types, where available, came from metadata supplied by the sample provider rather than from assay-based typing. A freely available public database, intended as a resource for researchers studying the immune response to SARS-CoV-2, is where the repertoires were released. Subjects who had been exposed to COVID-19, were actively infected with it, or had recovered from it provided the deeply sampled blood TCRbeta repertoires that made up the dataset. The sample metadata nearly always contained a de-identified subject ID, COVID-19 status, age in years and sex. The prospective study material was composed of cDNA or gDNA derived from T cells, B-cell-depleted T cells, or PBMCs. Samples came from the ongoing ImmuneRACE study (first 160 participants) plus 1,254 subjects from 6 global collaborators.

CDR1 MNHEY and CDR2 SVGAGI are derived from the germline V gene. Reading from cysteine to phenylalanine, the CDR3 counts 15 amino acids. The entry retains the CDR3 DNA only, 45 bases that are in frame from base 1. Trimming at the junction amounts to 5 bases on V and 0 bases on J, and the germline ends lie 13 bases apart. The paper as a whole reports these results and caveats: How much clinical and demographic metadata was included differed by source and by participant, and the metadata was provided uncurated.

The chain is made from TRBV6-5 and TRBJ1-1; the D gene identity is not certain. The source material was peripheral blood. The clonotype originates from a man aged 55 to 70 with acute or convalescent COVID-19. The encoded CDR3 is CASSKRTGVNTEAFF. The nucleotide sequence is TGTGCCAGCAGTAAGCGGACGGGCGTGAACACTGAAGCTTTCTTT.